This paragraph covers one T cell receptor (beta chain) sequence. The antigen is not known. The sample comes from a study of cytomegalovirus exposure and HLA in healthy donors. Germline V lookup: CDR1 LNHDA, CDR2 SQIVND (reference sequence). The CDR3 has 12 amino acids. Between the trimmed V and J ends, which lost 6 bases and 0 bases, there was a span of 4 bases. The PCR was carried out with 60 Vbeta primers and 13 Jbeta primers. Clones were read by immunoSEQ multiplex PCR, and TCRdb kept only the in-frame ones, dropping some. The sample shows fewer than 150,000 clones, less than 80% of them seen only once. Notes on the study in general: Most TCR sequences were uncommon, yet certain public TCRs appeared in many donors. Prior analysis indicated that the majority of TCR beta V segments exhibited productivity approximately 87% or approximately 30% of the time.

This sequence originates from a man between 40 and 49 years old in good health and CMV-seropositive. The sequenced sample consisted of PBMCs. V usage is TRBV19 and J usage is TRBJ2-3; no reliable D call. In DNA, the CDR3 is TGTGCCAGTAGGGCTAGCACAGATACGCAGTATTTT. Its translation is CASRASTDTQYF.